Listed below are T cell receptor beta chains from one sample, sequenced in a study of blood T cell repertoires in COVID-19. Profiled with immunoSEQ multiplex PCR; TCRdb holds only in-frame clones, not every one. The repertoire holds some 42,000 clones, with about 88% as singletons. What was sequenced was peripheral blood. The receptors come from a human donor in a cohort sampled during active COVID-19. Each CDR3 is given with its conserved first and last residue. The D gene is left open where the match is weak. Clone sizes are given selectively: once, few, many, or a class where the clone is expanded.

d_call,cdr3_length,v_call,j_call,clone_size,cdr3_aa,cdr3_nt
TRBD1,15,TRBV13,TRBJ1-4,NA,CASSSTGDPNEKLFF,TGTGCCAGCAGCTCAACAGGGGATCCTAATGAAAAACTGTTTTTT
NA,13,TRBV29-1,TRBJ1-1,NA,CSVEGRPGTEAFF,TGCAGCGTTGAAGGCAGGCCAGGGACTGAAGCTTTCTTT
NA,13,TRBV12-3/TRBV12-4,TRBJ1-3,NA,CASSLEPGNTIYF,TGTGCCAGCAGTTTAGAGCCTGGAAACACCATATATTTT
NA,17,TRBV30,TRBJ1-1,NA,CAWSVRWHQIMNTEAFF,TGTGCCTGGAGTGTACGATGGCATCAAATCATGAACACTGAAGCTTTCTTT
TRBD2,14,TRBV11-3,TRBJ2-5,NA,CASKPAGGRKTQYF,TGTGCCAGCAAACCCGCGGGGGGTAGAAAGACCCAGTACTTC
TRBD1,14,TRBV28,TRBJ1-2,NA,CASRPGTGGYGYTF,TGTGCCAGCAGACCCGGGACAGGGGGCTATGGCTACACCTTC
NA,15,TRBV4-2,TRBJ2-7,NA,CASSPGAGGSYEQYF,TGTGCCAGCAGCCCCGGGGCCGGGGGTTCCTACGAGCAGTACTTC
NA,12,TRBV25-1,TRBJ1-1,NA,CASVQGNTEAFF,TGTGCCAGTGTACAGGGGAACACTGAAGCTTTCTTT
NA,16,TRBV3-1/TRBV3-2,TRBJ2-3,NA,CASSQEWPGSTDTQYF,TGTGCCAGCAGCCAAGAATGGCCGGGTTCTACAGATACGCAGTATTTT
NA,14,TRBV10-3,TRBJ2-3,NA,CAISERSEVATQYF,TGTGCCATCAGTGAGCGCTCTGAGGTGGCTACGCAGTATTTT
NA,13,TRBV19,TRBJ1-6,NA,CASTHAGGRPLHF,TGTGCCAGTACCCATGCCGGGGGAAGACCCCTCCACTTT
NA,13,TRBV30,TRBJ1-4,NA,CACGRATNEKLFF,TGTGCCTGTGGGAGAGCAACTAATGAAAAACTGTTTTTT
NA,13,TRBV20-1,TRBJ2-5,NA,CSASRRGPETQYF,TGCAGTGCTAGTCGCAGGGGCCCGGAGACCCAGTACTTC
TRBD1,15,TRBV11-3,TRBJ1-2,NA,CASSLSKNGTDGYTF,TGTGCCAGCAGCTTATCCAAAAACGGGACAGATGGCTACACCTTC
NA,13,TRBV21-1,TRBJ1-6,NA,CASSKRDPSPLHF,TGTGCCAGCAGCAAGAGGGATCCATCACCCCTCCACTTT
NA,17,TRBV11-2,TRBJ2-5,NA,CASSLVGGLLPRETQYF,TGTGCCAGCAGCTTAGTTGGGGGACTCCTCCCGCGAGAGACCCAGTACTTC
NA,13,TRBV5-5,TRBJ1-6,NA,CASTGRMDSPLHF,TGTGCCAGCACTGGCAGGATGGATTCACCCCTCCACTTT
TRBD1,16,TRBV27,TRBJ1-1,NA,CASSNSGTGLNTEAFF,TGTGCCAGCAGTAACTCCGGGACAGGGTTGAACACTGAAGCTTTCTTT
NA,16,TRBV5-4,TRBJ1-1,few,CASSLGSPAIGSEAFF,TGTGCCAGCAGCTTGGGGTCCCCGGCCATCGGGTCTGAAGCTTTCTTT
NA,14,TRBV3-1/TRBV3-2,TRBJ2-2,NA,CASSLRGWTGELFF,TGTGCCAGCAGCCTCAGGGGTTGGACCGGGGAGCTGTTTTTT
TRBD1,15,TRBV4-2,TRBJ2-7,NA,CASSQLGQGGGEQYF,TGTGCCAGCAGCCAACTCGGACAGGGTGGGGGCGAGCAGTACTTC
TRBD1,13,TRBV3-1/TRBV3-2,TRBJ1-1,once,CASRYRGNTEAFF,TGTGCCAGCAGATACAGGGGGAACACTGAAGCTTTCTTT